The entry below gives a single T cell receptor (beta chain) sequence along with its context. Its antigen is currently not known. No quality values exist for individual bases; no much larger clone is one base distant. Using the immunoSEQ assay, TCRB CDR3 regions were amplified from roughly 1.9 micrograms of genomic DNA, or from all available DNA when less than that was on hand. For multiplex PCR, 60 forward primers for TCR V beta segments and 13 reverse primers for J beta segments were used. Synthetic control templates were spiked into each sample at limiting dilution to estimate reads per starting template. The Illumina HiSeq System generated sequencing reads of 87 bp. Under the source paper's analysis protocol: PCR and sequencing errors were removed by merging closely related sequences with a nearest neighbor algorithm. TCR overlap was measured as the percentage of unique tumor TCR beta sequences that were also present in the peripheral blood of the same patient. TCRdb re-hosts the immuneACCESS table, in-frame sequences only. Its copies lack some clones; in the studies checked, an unresolved V gene accounts for under half of them, and the cause for the rest is not known. That table is the source of V, J and clone size, and D and trimming were worked out from the DNA. For this sample there are 100,000 or so clones; roughly 89% appear just once. The ten largest clones take up approximately 2.7% of the sample.

The germline V gene supplies CDR1 SGHTA and CDR2 FQGNSA. The cysteine opens and the phenylalanine closes a CDR3 of 14 amino acids. Only the CDR3 DNA is retained, 42 bases long and in frame from the first base. The V end gives up 4 bases and the J end 5 bases, leaving 4 bases in the junction not matched to a gene. The data were obtained in a study of glioma-infiltrating T cells after dendritic cell vaccination (dated by TCRdb to the mid-2010s). In the study overall: A cohort of about 15 glioblastoma patients from Phase I and II dendritic cell vaccination trials was included, of whom 9 were newly diagnosed and 6 had recurrent disease. Tumor-infiltrating lymphocyte content was quantified and tumor and blood repertoires were compared in dendritic cell-vaccinated glioblastoma patients by deep sequencing of TCR beta CDR3 regions. Between about 2002 and 2013, patients were given autologous tumor lysate-pulsed dendritic cell vaccination. Each patient was given three intradermal dendritic cell vaccine injections, spaced two weeks apart, in the arm below the axilla. TCR sequencing metrics, including TIL content and tumor-blood repertoire overlap, were correlated with survival after dendritic cell vaccination. The vaccine consisted of monocyte-derived dendritic cells cultured about 7 days with IL-4 and GM-CSF, then pulsed overnight with autologous tumor lysate.

The study at large found these results: The cohort was small and heterogeneous, few patients had complete blood and tumor sets, and even fewer had initial-recurrent tumor pairs. After dendritic cell vaccination, a higher estimated pretreatment TIL content predicted longer time to progression and overall survival. The TCR overlap response model with three groups was called speculative and said to need prospective validation. No direct relationship between TCR clonality and survival was found, suggesting a diverse polyclonal response may matter.

The time point label on this specimen signifies: after dendritic cell vaccination, including at tumor progression/relapse. Selection of patients required sufficient residual fresh-frozen tumor tissue and over two years of available survival data. Molecular status otherwise varied across the glioblastoma patients, but none of them carried an isocitrate dehydrogenase mutation. PBMC were collected before vaccination, two weeks after the third vaccination, and at tumor progression if tumor progression occurred. Genomic DNA was extracted with the Qiagen DNeasy Blood extraction Kit. The chain uses TRBV7-2 and TRBJ2-4, with 8 central nucleotides matching TRBD1. The source was blood, collected after dendritic cell vaccination. The clonotype was recovered from a human donor with glioblastoma. The CDR3 protein: CASSSGGAQNIQYF. The DNA is as follows: TGTGCCAGCAGCTCAGGGGGCGCTCAAAACATTCAGTACTTC.